This T cell receptor (beta chain) came from a study of T cell responses to AZD1222 COVID-19 vaccine. Study context: Second-dose recipients at about 4 or about 12 weeks were treated as one pooled group. Findings and caveats of the study: Vaccine-associated CD4 TCRs spanned spike, dominant at 160-218 and 743-854. Repertoires in all cases were sampled only once the peak T cell response had passed. Spike-specific TCR breadth and depth were elevated following two AZD1222 doses.

Of note for this clone: Its antigen is as yet unknown.

The assay was immunoSEQ multiplex PCR, and TCRdb's table has in-frame clones only and misses some. The table includes 90,000 to 110,000 clones, over 75% detected once. This CDR3 contains 13 residues. In germline, CDR1 is MDHEN, CDR2 SYDVKM. Losses at the gene ends were 6 bases for V and 5 bases for J; bases not matched to a gene: 5. The chain couples TRBV28 to TRBJ2-7, with 9 bases matching TRBD1. Sequenced here: peripheral blood, sampled on day 0 of AZD1222 vaccination. The sequence was obtained from an adult in good health. The CDR3 DNA follows: TGTGCCAGCAGCCCACAGGGGGCTAACGAGCAGTACTTC. As protein: CASSPQGANEQYF.